A single sample gave rise to the 27 T cell receptor beta chains below, sequenced in a study of OX40 agonist ivuxolimab in advanced cancers. Receptors were amplified or captured by the immunoSEQ multiplex PCR assay. TCRdb re-hosts the immuneACCESS table, in-frame sequences only. Its copies lack some clones; in the studies checked, an unresolved V gene accounts for under half of them, and the cause for the rest is not known. For this sample there are more than 55,000 clones; about 85% appear just once. Jointly, the top ten make up about 4.8% of the sample. The sequencing used CD4+ or CD8+ T cells sorted from blood, collected in a trial of the OX40 agonist ivuxolimab. The receptor source for this set is an adult with an advanced solid tumor such as melanoma, head and neck, liver or kidney cancer.

A single count supports this clone. The chain carries TRBV9 and TRBJ2-5; a possible D gene is TRBD1 (5 bases). CDR1 is SGDLS, CDR2 YYNGEE, per germline. V lost 0 bases to trimming and J lost 3 bases, with 12 bases between them. The CDR3 spans 15 residues. The CDR3 loop reads CASSVGGYFEETQYF. For the CDR3, the DNA is TGTGCCAGCAGCGTAGGGGGCTACTTTGAAGAGACCCAGTACTTC.

The chain employs TRBV28 and TRBJ1-6; no clear D. CDR3 length equals 14 residues. Germline-derived CDR1 and CDR2 are MDHEN and SYDVKM. Trimming took off 5 bases at V and 6 bases at J, with 11 bases between the two ends. The CDR3 sequence: CASSSRLSNSPLHF. DNA of the CDR3: TGTGCCAGCAGTAGCAGGTTATCTAATTCACCCCTCCACTTT.

The V and J genes are TRBV19 and TRBJ2-1, with 12 bases aligning to TRBD2. Germline CDR1 and CDR2: LNHDA and SQIVND (reference sequence). V gave up 7 bases and J gave up 8 bases; unmatched junction bases: 12. This CDR3 is 16 amino acids long. As DNA, the CDR3 is TGTGCCAGTACCCCCCCTGCTAGCGGGAGGGTCTATGAGCAGTTCTTC. As protein: CASTPPASGRVYEQFF. Filled out from reference TRBV19 and TRBJ2-1, the complete variable domain reads DGGITQSPKYLFRKEGQNVTLSCEQNLNHDAMYWYRQDPGQGLRLIYYSQIVNDFQKGDIAEGYSVSREKKESFPLTVTSAQKNPTAFYLCASTPPASGRVYEQFFGPGTRLTVL.

The V and J genes are TRBV5-1 and TRBJ2-5, with 7 bases lining up with TRBD2. The DNA matches TRBJ2-7 better at its end, which makes the J call doubtful. CDR1 is SGHRS and CDR2 is YFSETQ in the germline V gene. The CDR3 is 14 amino acids. Here the CDR3 DNA reads TGCGCCAGCAGGGCGACGGGAGGCTCCTACGAGCAGTACTTC. Protein product: CASRATGGSYEQYF.

The chain couples TRBV27 to TRBJ2-6, with 9 bases lining up with TRBD1. J was trimmed by 0 bases and V by 6 bases; bases with no gene match: 3. Germline V gives CDR1 MNHEY, CDR2 SMNVEV (reference sequence). CDR3 size: 16 residues. The CDR3, as DNA: TGTGCCAGCAGCCTGACAGGGGGCTCTGGGGCCAACGTCCTGACTTTC. Translation: CASSLTGGSGANVLTF.

The chain employs TRBV6-1 and TRBJ2-2; 10 bases fit TRBD1. The CDR3 is 15 amino acids. V lost 7 bases, J lost 4 bases, and 6 bases stayed unmatched. Germline CDR1 MNHNS, CDR2 SASEGT. CDR3 nucleotide sequence: TGTGCCAGCAAAAGGACAGGGGGGGGCACCGGGGAGCTGTTTTTT. This translates into CASKRTGGGTGELFF.

This clone has a handful of counts. The rearrangement uses TRBV28 and TRBJ2-1, with 11 bases that match TRBD2. CDR1 is MDHEN, CDR2 SYDVKM, per germline. This CDR3 contains 16 residues. V gave up 4 bases and J gave up 4 bases; unmatched junction bases: 6. CDR3 DNA sequence: TGTGCCAGCAGTTCATTAGCGGGAGGGGCTTACAATGAGCAGTTCTTC. Protein: CASSSLAGGAYNEQFF.

This sequence joins TRBV14 and TRBJ1-5; D gene ambiguous. Trimming left V 2 bases short and J 3 bases short, with 5 bases between. Germline lookup yields CDR1 SGHDN and CDR2 FVKESK. This CDR3 is 13 amino acids long. Here the CDR3 reads CASSQHNNQPQHF. CDR3 in DNA: TGTGCCAGCAGCCAACATAACAATCAGCCCCAGCATTTT. The variable domain in full, with the rest retrieved from reference TRBV14 and TRBJ1-5, is EAGVTQFPSHSVIEKGQTVTLRCDPISGHDNLYWYRRVMGKEIKFLLHFVKESKQDESGMPNNRFLAERTGGTYSTLKVQPAELEDSGVYFCASSQHNNQPQHFGDGTRLSIL.

For this clone: One junction end does not reproduce the germline sequence, and a read error may be involved. The rearrangement uses TRBV5-4 and TRBJ2-3; weak D call: TRBD2 (5 bases). The germline gives CDR1 SGHNT, CDR2 YYREEE (reference sequence). This CDR3 has 13 residues. CDR3 protein: CASSLPTEVTRYF. The CDR3 bases are TGTGCCAGCAGCTTGCCGACGGAGGTTACGCGGTATTTT.

The rearrangement uses TRBV7-4 and TRBJ2-1; D unresolved. The CDR3 is made up of 15 amino acids. The germline gives CDR1 SGHVT, CDR2 SQSDAQ. V was shortened by 6 bases and J by 4 bases, with 16 bases between the two germline ends. The CDR3 DNA reads as TGTGCCAGCAGTTCTGGTGCGCGAAAATACAATGAGCAGTTCTTC. Translating it yields CASSSGARKYNEQFF.

The chain links TRBV10-3 to TRBJ2-7, with D possibly being TRBD2 (5 bases). The CDR3 totals 14 residues. Trimming left V 6 bases short and J 0 bases short, with 12 bases between. Germline-derived CDR1 and CDR2 are ENHRY and SYGVKD. This CDR3 reads CAISPSSRSYEQYF. Here the CDR3 DNA reads TGTGCCATCAGCCCTAGCAGCCGCTCCTACGAGCAGTACTTC.

This clone was counted between two and nine times. The genes are TRBV6-5 and TRBJ1-5; maybe TRBD1 (5 bases). This CDR3 contains 13 residues. Trimming removed 6 bases from V and 2 bases from J, with 8 bases in between. CDR1 and CDR2 from the germline V gene are MNHEY and SVGAGI. In DNA form, the CDR3 reads TGTGCCAGCAGCAGGGAGGGCAATCAGCCCCAGCATTTT. Encoded protein: CASSREGNQPQHF.

The V gene is TRBV9, the J gene TRBJ1-6; no firm D call. There are 14 residues in the CDR3. Germline V gives CDR1 SGDLS, CDR2 YYNGEE. V shed 0 bases and J shed 9 bases, with 10 bases lying between them. For the CDR3, the DNA is TGTGCCAGCAGCGTAGAGTCGATCGGTTCACCCCTCCACTTT. It codes for CASSVESIGSPLHF.

The chain is built from TRBV10-3 and TRBJ2-7; 14 bases are shared with TRBD2. Trimming cost V 0 bases and J 7 bases; bases outside gene matches: 5. Germline lookup yields CDR1 ENHRY and CDR2 SYGVKD. The CDR3 is made up of 16 amino acids. CDR3 amino acids: CAISESRGLAGEEQYF. The CDR3 DNA is TGTGCCATCAGTGAGTCGCGGGGACTAGCGGGAGAAGAGCAGTACTTC.

The chain carries TRBV7-9 and TRBJ1-5, with D possibly matching TRBD1 (5 bases). The CDR3 totals 15 residues. CDR1 and CDR2 (germline): SEHNR, FQNEAQ (reference sequence). Between the trimmed V and J ends, which lost 1 base and 7 bases, there was a span of 14 bases. CDR3 coding DNA: TGTGCCAGCAGCTTAGGTGTGGGGGTACAACAGCCCCAGCATTTT. Residues: CASSLGVGVQQPQHF.

This chain uses TRBV7-9 with TRBJ2-1; 7 bases are shared with TRBD1. CDR3 length: 16 residues. With 5 bases clipped from V and 0 bases from J, the junction kept 7 bases outside the gene matches. Looked up from germline, CDR1 is SEHNR and CDR2 is FQNEAQ (reference sequence). In nucleotides, the CDR3 is TGTGCCAGCAGCCCGACAGGGAGTTTCTCCTACAATGAGCAGTTCTTC. Its translation is CASSPTGSFSYNEQFF. The variable domain in full, with the rest retrieved from reference TRBV7-9 and TRBJ2-1, is DTGVSQNPRHKITKRGQNVTFRCDPISEHNRLYWYRQTLGQGPEFLTYFQNEAQLEKSRLLSDRFSAERPKGSFSTLEIQRTEQGDSAMYLCASSPTGSFSYNEQFFGPGTRLTVL.

This chain uses TRBV30 with TRBJ2-1; possible D gene TRBD1, 6 bases. The CDR3 has 14 amino acids. With 1 base removed from V and 2 bases from J, the gap between germline ends came to 9 bases. CDR1 is GTSNPN, CDR2 SVGIG, per germline (reference sequence). The CDR3 is CAWSGAGAYNEQFF. The CDR3 region has the DNA TGTGCCTGGAGTGGGGCAGGGGCCTACAATGAGCAGTTCTTC.

Worth noting for this clone: One end of the junction is discordant with germline, which a read error may explain. The chain links TRBV7-7 to TRBJ2-5; TRBD2 aligns across 11 bases. This CDR3 is 14 amino acids long. In germline, CDR1 is SSHAT, CDR2 FNYEAQ (reference sequence). The CDR3 here is CASSQTSGSETQYF. In DNA form, the CDR3 reads TGTGCTAGCAGCCAAACTAGCGGGAGTGAAACCCAGTACTTC.

The V call is TRBV28, the J call TRBJ1-5; D unclear. Between the trimmed V and J ends, which lost 6 bases and 2 bases, there was a span of 11 bases. The CDR3 consists of 14 residues. The germline V gene encodes CDR1 MDHEN and CDR2 SYDVKM. As DNA, the CDR3 is TGTGCCAGCAGCGGCCGGGTGGGCAATCAGCCCCAGCATTTT. Its protein is CASSGRVGNQPQHF.

This chain's CDR3 is CASSFVLGGTEAFF. CDR3 nucleotide sequence: TGTGCCAGCAGCTTTGTATTAGGGGGCACTGAAGCTTTCTTT. This chain connects TRBV28 to TRBJ1-1; weak D call: TRBD1 (6 bases). The CDR3 covers 14 residues. In germline, CDR1 is MDHEN, CDR2 SYDVKM. Trimming took off 6 bases at V and 4 bases at J, with 15 bases between the two ends.

This chain links TRBV5-5 with TRBJ1-5; 11 bases line up with TRBD1. The germline V gene has CDR1 SGHKS and CDR2 YYEKEE (reference sequence). The ends lost 4 bases at V and 7 bases at J; junction bases unmatched: 7. This CDR3 is 15 amino acids long. CDR3 sequence reads: CASSSGTGGGQPQHF. The CDR3 coding sequence is TGTGCCAGCAGCAGCGGGACAGGGGGAGGCCAGCCCCAGCATTTT.

The genes are TRBV19 and TRBJ2-1, with 9 bases matching TRBD1. This CDR3 region has 16 residues. The J segment lost 2 bases and the V segment lost 8 bases, leaving 10 bases of the junction unmatched. In germline, CDR1 is LNHDA, CDR2 SQIVND (reference sequence). The chain's CDR3 is CASCPTGTGTYNEQFF. For the CDR3, the DNA is TGTGCCAGTTGTCCGACAGGGACAGGGACCTACAATGAGCAGTTCTTC.

As DNA, the CDR3 is TGTGCCAGCTACGGACACACCATCACTGAAGCTTTCTTT. It yields the protein CASYGHTITEAFF. The chain links TRBV28 to TRBJ1-1; perhaps TRBD1 as D (5 bases). V was cut by 8 bases and J by 4 bases, with 14 bases left in between. The CDR3 is 13 amino acids. Germline V gene lookup returns CDR1 MDHEN and CDR2 SYDVKM. The full variable domain, with the rest looked up from reference TRBV28 and TRBJ1-1, is DVKVTQSSRYLVKRTGEKVFLECVQDMDHENMFWYRQDPGLGLRLIYFSYDVKMKEKGDIPEGYSVSREKKERFSLILESASTNQTSMYLCASYGHTITEAFFGQGTRLTVV.

V gene TRBV9 combines with J gene TRBJ1-1; D is possibly TRBD1 (6 bases). Germline-derived CDR1 and CDR2 are SGDLS and YYNGEE. V dropped 4 bases and J dropped 6 bases, with 19 bases sitting between them. The CDR3 has 15 residues. The CDR3 loop reads CASSPPNRVRSEAFF. The CDR3 region has the DNA TGTGCCAGCAGCCCTCCGAACAGGGTTCGGTCTGAAGCTTTCTTT.

The V and J genes are TRBV9 and TRBJ2-7, with TRBD1 matching over 8 bases. The CDR3 runs to 14 residues. The junction had 3 bases not matched to a gene; V was cut back by 2 bases and J by 2 bases. The V gene's germline CDR1 is SGDLS and CDR2 YYNGEE. The CDR3 DNA is TGTGCCAGCAGCGTCGGACAGGGCGCCTACGAGCAGTACTTC. Encoded protein: CASSVGQGAYEQYF.

The chain joins TRBV6-5 to TRBJ2-4, with D possibly TRBD1 on 6 matching bases. V was pared by 6 bases and J by 8 bases, with 14 bases between. The V gene's germline CDR1 is MNHEY and CDR2 SVGAGI. The CDR3 is made up of 13 amino acids. CDR3 region: CASSQGFSDIQYF. The CDR3 DNA sequence: TGTGCCAGCAGCCAGGGGTTCTCGGACATTCAGTACTTC.

The DNA for the CDR3 is TGTGCCAGCGGTTGGGGAGGGGGAGAGACCCAGTACTTC. Translating gives CASGWGGGETQYF. The chain employs TRBV6-1 and TRBJ2-5, with D perhaps TRBD2 (7 bases). The CDR3 is 13 residues long. V was clipped by 8 bases and J by 4 bases, with 14 bases between them. Looked up from germline, CDR1 is MNHNS and CDR2 is SASEGT.